The rows below give T cell receptor beta chains drawn from one sample of a study of T cell responses to AZD1222 COVID-19 vaccine. Only in-frame clones appear in the TCRdb table, and some are missing; sequencing was by immunoSEQ multiplex PCR. Of 150,000 to 200,000 clones in the sample, about 86% were seen once. The sequencing used peripheral blood, collected 28 days after the second AZD1222 dose. These receptors were collected from an adult who received the AZD1222 COVID-19 vaccine. CDR3s include the opening cysteine and the closing phenylalanine or tryptophan. The D gene is left open where the match is weak. The listing skips clone size in some rows; elsewhere it reads once, few, many or a size class.

J: TRBJ1-3; size: -; V: TRBV19; D: -; DNA: TGTGCCAGTGGGACCGGACGGAGCTCTGGAAACACCATATATTTT; CDR3: CASGTGRSSGNTIYF
J: TRBJ1-1; size: -; V: TRBV10-2; D: -; DNA: TGCGCCAGCAGTGAGATAAGGCCCGCTACTGAAGCTTTCTTT; CDR3: CASSEIRPATEAFF
J: TRBJ2-7; size: -; V: TRBV3-1/TRBV3-2; D: -; DNA: TGTGCCAGCAGCCAAGTCTCGGACAGACGCTACGAGCAGTACTTC; CDR3: CASSQVSDRRYEQYF
J: TRBJ1-3; size: -; V: TRBV19; D: TRBD1; DNA: TGTGCCAGTAGTCACCGCCGGGACAGGGGATCGTCTGGAAACACCATATATTTT; CDR3: CASSHRRDRGSSGNTIYF
J: TRBJ1-3; size: -; V: TRBV5-6; D: -; DNA: TGTGCCAGCAGCTTCCGGGCTGCTTGGGTAAACACCATATATTTT; CDR3: CASSFRAAWVNTIYF
J: TRBJ2-2; size: -; V: TRBV2; D: TRBD2; DNA: TGTGCCAGCAGTAACGGGGGGGCGAGAAATGCCGGGGAGCTGTTTTTT; CDR3: CASSNGGARNAGELFF
J: TRBJ2-7; size: -; V: TRBV6-5; D: -; DNA: TGTGCCAGCAGTTACTCAGCCTTTGGGGCCTACGAGCAGTACTTC; CDR3: CASSYSAFGAYEQYF
J: TRBJ1-1; size: -; V: TRBV4-1; D: -; DNA: TGCGCCAGCAGCCGCGAACTCCCATCTGAAGCTTTCTTT; CDR3: CASSRELPSEAFF
J: TRBJ1-4; size: few; V: TRBV21-1; D: -; DNA: TGTGCCAGCAGCAAATTCACGGGCCCCGGGACAGGGAGGACTAATGAAAAACTGTTTTTT; CDR3: CASSKFTGPGTGRTNEKLFF
J: TRBJ2-1; size: -; V: TRBV3-1/TRBV3-2; D: TRBD2; DNA: TGTGCCAGCAGGCGGACTAGCGGGGGATTCTACAATGAGCAGTTCTTC; CDR3: CASRRTSGGFYNEQFF